These T cell receptor beta chains were read from a single sample in a study of PD-1 blockade in mismatch repair-deficient tumors. TCRdb keeps only in-frame clones here, not all; method: immunoSEQ multiplex PCR. The data show around 50,000 clones, roughly 80% seen once. This sample comprised peripheral blood, obtained 4 weeks after starting pembrolizumab. Receptor source: an adult with mismatch repair-deficient cancer. Both conserved end residues are part of each CDR3. Fields, in order: V gene, D gene, CDR3 protein. The D gene is left open where the match is weak.

V: TRBV7-8
D: NA
CDR3: CASSLASGKDQPQHF

V: TRBV27
D: TRBD1
CDR3: CASSSPTGGFTDTQYF

V: TRBV27
D: TRBD2
CDR3: CASGLLAGVRNEQFF

V: TRBV6-1
D: TRBD1
CDR3: CASSGGQGREQFF

V: TRBV15
D: NA
CDR3: CATSRDRGHEQFF

V: TRBV5-5
D: TRBD2
CDR3: CASSPGGLLVGKTQYF

V: TRBV7-9
D: NA
CDR3: CASSRSLGQPQHF

V: TRBV7-3
D: NA
CDR3: CASSPGYGETQYF

V: TRBV4-1
D: NA
CDR3: CASSQVKGQPQHF

V: TRBV10-3
D: TRBD1
CDR3: CAISEMTGAGANVLTF

V: TRBV30
D: NA
CDR3: CAWSWGANSYEQYF

V: TRBV29-1
D: NA
CDR3: CSVEIQASYEQYF

V: TRBV7-2
D: TRBD2
CDR3: CASRDPGLAGGSEQYF

V: TRBV30
D: TRBD1
CDR3: CAWGQGSYEQYF

V: TRBV5-1
D: TRBD2
CDR3: CASSLTSGSRHEQYF

V: TRBV25-1
D: NA
CDR3: CASRVGTHAFF

V: TRBV4-1
D: TRBD2
CDR3: CASSQDTSLAGVPYQETQYF

V: TRBV19
D: NA
CDR3: CASSIDGGNNQPQHF

V: TRBV7-9
D: NA
CDR3: CASREGVSEAFF

V: TRBV4-2
D: NA
CDR3: CASSQDRGTSGNTIYF

V: TRBV4-1
D: TRBD1
CDR3: CASSQGAGGGTDTQYF

V: TRBV6-5
D: TRBD1
CDR3: CASRVGQGNYGYTF